Detailed here is one T cell receptor beta chain. Germline loops: CDR1 SEHNR, CDR2 FQNEAQ (reference sequence). V was clipped by 1 base and J by 8 bases; unmatched bases: 0. CDR3 length equals 13 residues. The data are from a study of cytomegalovirus exposure and HLA in healthy donors. The study ran its PCR with 60 Vbeta and 13 Jbeta primers. Clones were sequenced by immunoSEQ multiplex PCR, and TCRdb holds only the in-frame ones, with some missing. Among about 140,000 clones, almost 85% were seen once, and the ten largest hold more than 1.5%. The chain recombines TRBV7-9 with TRBJ2-1; 9 nucleotides line up with TRBD2. The sequence came from a woman in her thirties or forties in good health and CMV-seronegative. The sequenced sample consisted of PBMCs. CDR3 in DNA: TGTGCCAGCAGCTTAGGCGGGGGGGATGAGCAGTTCTTC. Translation: CASSLGGGDEQFF.